This T cell receptor (beta chain) comes out of a study of blood T cell repertoires in COVID-19. The CDR3 contains 13 residues. Trimming took 1 base from V and 0 from J, leaving 3 bases between them. The germline V gene encodes CDR1 SGHAT and CDR2 FQNNGV. Using immunoSEQ multiplex PCR, the repertoire was profiled, and TCRdb retains in-frame clones only, with some absent. The sample holds 85,000 to 130,000 clones, roughly nine tenths seen once. The receptor comes from a human donor in a cohort sampled during active COVID-19. The source material was peripheral blood. This chain uses TRBV11-2 with TRBJ2-5; no firm D call. Here the CDR3 reads CASSLAYQETQYF. CDR3 DNA sequence: TGTGCCAGCAGCTTAGCCTACCAAGAGACCCAGTACTTC.